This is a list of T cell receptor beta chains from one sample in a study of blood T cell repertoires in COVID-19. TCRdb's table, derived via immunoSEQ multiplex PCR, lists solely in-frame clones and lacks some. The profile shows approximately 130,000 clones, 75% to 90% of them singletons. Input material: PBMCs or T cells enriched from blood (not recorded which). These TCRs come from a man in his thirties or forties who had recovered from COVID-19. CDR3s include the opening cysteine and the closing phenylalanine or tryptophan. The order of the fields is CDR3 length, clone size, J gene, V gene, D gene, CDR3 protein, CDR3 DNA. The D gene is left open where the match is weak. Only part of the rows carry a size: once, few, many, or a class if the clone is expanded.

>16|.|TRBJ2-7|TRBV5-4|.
CASSVEAGRSFYEQYF
TGTGCCAGCAGTGTGGAGGCCGGACGATCCTTTTACGAGCAGTACTTC
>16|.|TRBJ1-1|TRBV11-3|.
CASSLRREEDPPEAFF
TGTGCCAGCAGCTTAAGACGGGAGGAGGATCCTCCTGAAGCTTTCTTT
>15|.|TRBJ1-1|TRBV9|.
CASSPAGVRNTEAFF
TGTGCCAGCAGTCCCGCCGGGGTCAGGAACACTGAAGCTTTCTTT
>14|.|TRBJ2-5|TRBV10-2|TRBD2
CASSRTSGEETQYF
TGCGCCAGCAGTCGGACTAGCGGGGAAGAGACCCAGTACTTC
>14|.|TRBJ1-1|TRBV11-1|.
CASSLIDSGTEAFF
TGTGCCAGCAGCTTAATAGACTCGGGCACTGAAGCTTTCTTT
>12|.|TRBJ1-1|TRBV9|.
CASSDGMSEAFF
TGTGCCAGCAGCGACGGTATGTCTGAAGCTTTCTTT
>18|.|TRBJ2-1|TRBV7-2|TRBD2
CASSIGLAGGPGYNEQFF
TGTGCCAGCAGCATCGGACTAGCGGGAGGGCCAGGGTACAATGAGCAGTTCTTC
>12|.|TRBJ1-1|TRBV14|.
CASSLRFGRAFF
TGTGCCAGCAGCCTGAGGTTCGGAAGAGCTTTCTTT
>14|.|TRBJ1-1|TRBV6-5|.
CASGRSILNTEAFF
TGTGCCAGCGGCCGCTCGATCCTGAACACTGAAGCTTTCTTT
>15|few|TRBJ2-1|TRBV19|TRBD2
CASSMWLAGGDEQFF
TGTGCCAGTAGTATGTGGCTAGCGGGAGGGGATGAGCAGTTCTTC
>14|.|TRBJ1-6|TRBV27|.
CASSLLGVNSPLHF
TGTGCCAGCAGTTTACTGGGAGTTAATTCACCCCTCCACTTT